Sequencing of this TCR beta chain was carried out in a study of T cell responses to AZD1222 COVID-19 vaccine. Overall study: The analysis combined second doses at about 4 or about 12 weeks. Findings and caveats of the study: Repertoires were sampled only after the peak T cell response. White British donors predominated, females outnumbered males, and clonal diversity was possibly underestimated.

Profiling relied on immunoSEQ multiplex PCR, and the TCRdb table lists in-frame clones only, not all of them. The sample carries under 200,000 clones, approximately 95% recorded once. The germline CDR1 and CDR2 sequences are GTSNPN and SVGIG (reference sequence). This CDR3 has 11 amino acids. V was pared by 2 bases and J by 6 bases, with 7 bases between. With regard to this clone: The antigen remains unidentified.

Sequences were derived from peripheral blood, sampled on day 0 of AZD1222 vaccination. The clonotype comes from an adult in good health. V usage is TRBV30 and J usage is TRBJ1-1, with D hard to call. CDR3 sequence reads: CAWSPVSEAFF. CDR3 sequence (DNA): TGTGCCTGGAGTCCCGTGTCTGAAGCTTTCTTT.